This TCR beta chain was documented in a study of blood T cell repertoires in COVID-19. About the research overall: There were acute and convalescent COVID-19 samples, and they came from the United States, Italy and Spain. Nucleic acid was either cDNA or gDNA, and it came from T cells, B-cell-depleted T cells, or PBMCs.

Germline V gene data show CDR1 as SQVTM and CDR2 as ANQGSEA. This CDR3 is built from 15 residues. Deletions cut 7 bases from V and 0 bases from J, with 16 bases between. Original methodology: Amplification with reference gene primers provided the estimates of nucleated cell counts. Profiling relied on immunoSEQ multiplex PCR, and the TCRdb table lists in-frame clones only, not all of them. For V, J and clone size, that table is used; D and trimming come from the DNA. The data show 150,000 to 200,000 clones, with roughly four fifths seen just once and roughly 19% held by the top ten. The TCR comes from a woman older than 75 with acute or convalescent COVID-19. The sample was peripheral blood. The genes are TRBV29-1 and TRBJ2-1; D is ambiguous. This CDR3 is CSASRGSSSYNEQFF. CDR3 DNA sequence: TGCAGCGCCTCCCGCGGTTCCAGCTCCTACAATGAGCAGTTCTTC.